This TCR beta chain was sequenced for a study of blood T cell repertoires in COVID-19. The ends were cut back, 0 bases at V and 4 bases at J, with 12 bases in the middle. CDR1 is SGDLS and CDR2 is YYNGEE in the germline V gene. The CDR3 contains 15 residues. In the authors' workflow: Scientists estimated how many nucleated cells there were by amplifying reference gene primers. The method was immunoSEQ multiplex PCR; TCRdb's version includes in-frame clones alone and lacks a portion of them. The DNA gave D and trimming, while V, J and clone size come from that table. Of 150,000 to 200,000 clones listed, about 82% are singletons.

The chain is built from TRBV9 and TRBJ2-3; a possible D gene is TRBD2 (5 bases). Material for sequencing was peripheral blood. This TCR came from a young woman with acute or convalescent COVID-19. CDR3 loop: CASSVVGLAPDTQYF. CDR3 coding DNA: TGTGCCAGCAGCGTAGTCGGGCTAGCCCCAGATACGCAGTATTTT.